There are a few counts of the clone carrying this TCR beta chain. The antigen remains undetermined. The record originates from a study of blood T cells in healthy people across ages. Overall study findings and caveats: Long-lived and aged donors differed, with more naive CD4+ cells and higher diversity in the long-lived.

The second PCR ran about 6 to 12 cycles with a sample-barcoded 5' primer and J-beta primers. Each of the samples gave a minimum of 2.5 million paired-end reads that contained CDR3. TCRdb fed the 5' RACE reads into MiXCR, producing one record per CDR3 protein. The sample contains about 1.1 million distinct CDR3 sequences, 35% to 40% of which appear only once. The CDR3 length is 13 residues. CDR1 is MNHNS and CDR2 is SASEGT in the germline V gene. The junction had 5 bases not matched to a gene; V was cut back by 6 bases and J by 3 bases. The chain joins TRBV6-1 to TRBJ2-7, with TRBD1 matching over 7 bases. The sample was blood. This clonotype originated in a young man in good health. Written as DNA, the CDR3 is TGTGCCAGCAGGACGGGGACAGTCTACGAGCAGTACTTC. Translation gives CASRTGTVYEQYF.